This TCR beta chain was captured by sequencing in a study of blood T cell repertoires in COVID-19. The V gene lost 10 bases and the J gene lost 3 bases, with 18 bases spanning the gap. The CDR3 consists of 15 residues. Germline loops: CDR1 ENHRY, CDR2 SYGVKD. Here immunoSEQ multiplex PCR was the method, and the copy in TCRdb shows in-frame clones only, minus some. The table lists under 300,000 clones, approximately 86% of them singletons. This sequence originates from a woman of 80 years or more with active or convalescent COVID-19. Input material: peripheral blood. The chain carries TRBV10-3 and TRBJ2-2; D may be TRBD1 (6 bases). The CDR3 sequence is CATSQLQGDTGELFF. For the CDR3, the DNA is TGTGCCACCAGCCAGTTACAGGGCGACACCGGGGAGCTGTTTTTT.